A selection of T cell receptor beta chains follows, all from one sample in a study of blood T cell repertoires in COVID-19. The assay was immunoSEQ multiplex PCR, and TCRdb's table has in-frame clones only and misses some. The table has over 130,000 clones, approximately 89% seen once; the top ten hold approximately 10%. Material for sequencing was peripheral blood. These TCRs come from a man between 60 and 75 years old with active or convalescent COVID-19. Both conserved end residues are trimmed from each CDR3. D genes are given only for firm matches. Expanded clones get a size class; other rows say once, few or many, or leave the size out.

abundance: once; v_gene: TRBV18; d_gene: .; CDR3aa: ASSPGTLNTGELF
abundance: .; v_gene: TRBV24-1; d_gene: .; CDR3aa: ATSDRTGKGVPGELF
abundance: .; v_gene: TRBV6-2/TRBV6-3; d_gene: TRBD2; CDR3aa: ASSKGTSGRRTGELF
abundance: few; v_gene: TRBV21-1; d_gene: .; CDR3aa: ASSRRTPGRGYEQY
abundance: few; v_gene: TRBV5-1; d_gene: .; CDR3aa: ASSLETGISGNTIY
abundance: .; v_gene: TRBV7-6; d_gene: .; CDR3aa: ASSLLGGPYNEQF
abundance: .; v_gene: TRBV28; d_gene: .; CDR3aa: ASSLPGISGANVLT
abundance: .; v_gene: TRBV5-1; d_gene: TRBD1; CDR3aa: ASSISPQGADSPLH
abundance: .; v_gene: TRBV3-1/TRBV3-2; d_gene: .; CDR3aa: ASSQSPENQPQH
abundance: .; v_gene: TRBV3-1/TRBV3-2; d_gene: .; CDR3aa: ASSQTGTNQPQH
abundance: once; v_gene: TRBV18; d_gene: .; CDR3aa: ASSPRDTDGYT
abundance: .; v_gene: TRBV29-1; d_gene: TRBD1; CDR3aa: SVITGTGAYEQY
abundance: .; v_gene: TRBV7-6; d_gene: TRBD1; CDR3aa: ASSRGRGEQY
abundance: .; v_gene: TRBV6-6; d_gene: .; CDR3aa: ASSAVGLLSTDTQY
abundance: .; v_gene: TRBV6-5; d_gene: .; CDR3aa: ASRGHNYGYT
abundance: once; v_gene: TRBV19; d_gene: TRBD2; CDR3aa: ASRGTSGSSPDTQY
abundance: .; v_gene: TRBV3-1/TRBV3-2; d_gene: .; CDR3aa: ASSRTENTEAF
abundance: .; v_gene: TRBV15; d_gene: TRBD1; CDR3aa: ATSREGQGAVGYT
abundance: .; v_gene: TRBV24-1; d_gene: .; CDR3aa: ATSDLETTYNEQF
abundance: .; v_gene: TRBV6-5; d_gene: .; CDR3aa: ASTGQNIGNQPQH
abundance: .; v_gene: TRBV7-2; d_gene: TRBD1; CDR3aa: ASSRTRQGAGYT
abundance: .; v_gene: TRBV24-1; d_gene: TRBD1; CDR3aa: ATSDPRQGKGGYT
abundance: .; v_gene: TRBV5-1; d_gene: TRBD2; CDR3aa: PSRDGGGPQETQY
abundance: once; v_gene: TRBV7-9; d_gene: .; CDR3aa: ASTRGESSYEQY
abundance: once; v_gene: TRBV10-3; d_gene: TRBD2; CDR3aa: AISEASGVGNIQY
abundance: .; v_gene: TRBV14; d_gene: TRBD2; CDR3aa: ASSRLAGDETQY
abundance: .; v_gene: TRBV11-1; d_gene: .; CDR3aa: ASSQRGGENTEAF
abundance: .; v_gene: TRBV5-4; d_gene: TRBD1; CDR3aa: ASSLGTEENEKLF
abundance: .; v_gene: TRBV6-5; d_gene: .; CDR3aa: ASRHRQETQY
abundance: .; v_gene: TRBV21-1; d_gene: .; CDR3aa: ASSKAKGGGVVTEAF
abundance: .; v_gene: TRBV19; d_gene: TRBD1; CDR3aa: ASSPTGDRWSNQPQH
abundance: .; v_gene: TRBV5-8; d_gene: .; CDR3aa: ASSPRGIGTGELF
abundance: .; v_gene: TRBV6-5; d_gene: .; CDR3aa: ASSYSTGQYNSPLH
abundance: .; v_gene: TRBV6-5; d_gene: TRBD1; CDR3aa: ASSTRTGVPEAF
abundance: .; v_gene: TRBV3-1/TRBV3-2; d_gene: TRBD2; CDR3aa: ASSRGLAGGGEQY
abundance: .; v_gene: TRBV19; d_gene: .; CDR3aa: ASTNRERGTDTQY
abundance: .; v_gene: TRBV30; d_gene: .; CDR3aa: AWSGAGLLNTEAF
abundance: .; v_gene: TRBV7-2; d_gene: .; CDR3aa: ASGGVGANVLT
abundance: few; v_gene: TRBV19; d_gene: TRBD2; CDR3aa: ASSIDRGLVTGELF
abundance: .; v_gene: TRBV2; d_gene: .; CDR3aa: ASSSRTDQPQH
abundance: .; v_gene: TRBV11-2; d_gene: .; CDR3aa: ASSLEGRERNTIY
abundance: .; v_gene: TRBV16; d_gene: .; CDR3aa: ASSQQGLYSNQPQH
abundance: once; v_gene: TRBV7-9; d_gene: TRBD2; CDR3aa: ASSLPPSGQETQY
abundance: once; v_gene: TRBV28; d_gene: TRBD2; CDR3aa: ASSSSGRGDTQY
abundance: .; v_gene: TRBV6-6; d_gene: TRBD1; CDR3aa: ASSYTRGQSSYEQY
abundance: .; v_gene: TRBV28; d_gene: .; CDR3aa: ASSNGGTAAGAF
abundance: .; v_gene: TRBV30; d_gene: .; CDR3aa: AWSPNGGSPLH
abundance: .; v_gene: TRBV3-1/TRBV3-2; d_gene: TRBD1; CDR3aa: ASSQGTGRQPQH
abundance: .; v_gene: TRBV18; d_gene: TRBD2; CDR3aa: ASSASGRSNTGELF
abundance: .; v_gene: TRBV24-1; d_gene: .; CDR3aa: ATSDLSQRAGGELF
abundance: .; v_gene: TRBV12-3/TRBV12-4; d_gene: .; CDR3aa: ASSLSTYEQY
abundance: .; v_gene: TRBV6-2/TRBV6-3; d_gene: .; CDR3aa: ASSYPGRQETQY
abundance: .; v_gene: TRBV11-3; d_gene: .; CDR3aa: ASSLRNTGELF
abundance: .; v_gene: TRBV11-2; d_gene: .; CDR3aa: ASSSQGYEQY
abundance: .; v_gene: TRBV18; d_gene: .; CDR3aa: ASSLQYSGANVLT